The source of this T cell receptor (beta chain) is a study of T-cell memory formation after mild COVID-19. Constant-segment-primed 5'RACE gave TCR alpha and TCR beta cDNA libraries with sample barcodes and UMIs. TCRdb processed the 5' RACE reads anew with MiXCR; each CDR3 protein has one entry. In the table there are 550,000 to 700,000 distinct CDR3 sequences, approximately 18% of which are singletons. Between the trimmed V and J ends, which lost 4 bases and 0 bases, there was a span of 10 bases. CDR3 size: 15 residues. Germline-derived CDR1 and CDR2 are LNHDA and SQIVND (reference sequence). The sequence derives from an adult woman who had mild COVID-19 (a few samples of this study predate the infection). Cell type and time point are not known. The chain uses TRBV19 and TRBJ2-1; D gene uncertain. Sequencing was performed on PBMCs or a T cell subset sorted from them (not recorded which). The CDR3 region is CASSKVPSSYNEQFF. Here the CDR3 DNA reads TGTGCCAGTAGTAAGGTACCGAGCTCCTACAATGAGCAGTTCTTC.